The present entry profiles one T cell receptor (beta chain) with its context. This sample stems from a study of T cell changes during pregnancy in multiple sclerosis. Losses at the gene ends were 6 bases for V and 2 bases for J; bases not matched to a gene: 7. The CDR3 has 15 amino acids. Germline-derived CDR1 and CDR2 are MDHEN and SYDVKM. The data were produced by immunoSEQ multiplex PCR, yet TCRdb's version contains in-frame clones alone and is incomplete. The sample consists of tens of thousands of clones, roughly 86% of them appearing once. The input for sequencing was CD8+ T cells from peripheral blood mononuclear cells, taken in the first trimester of pregnancy. This chain uses TRBV28 with TRBJ1-3, with TRBD1 identical over 7 bases. The receptor's source is a female donor in good health, enrolled as a control in a pregnancy study. The CDR3 region is CASRAWDSTGNTIYF. The CDR3 DNA follows: TGTGCCAGCAGAGCCTGGGACAGTACTGGAAACACCATATATTTT. The full variable domain, its missing parts supplied by reference TRBV28 and TRBJ1-3, is DVKVTQSSRYLVKRTGEKVFLECVQDMDHENMFWYRQDPGLGLRLIYFSYDVKMKEKGDIPEGYSVSREKKERFSLILESASTNQTSMYLCASRAWDSTGNTIYFGEGSWLTVV.